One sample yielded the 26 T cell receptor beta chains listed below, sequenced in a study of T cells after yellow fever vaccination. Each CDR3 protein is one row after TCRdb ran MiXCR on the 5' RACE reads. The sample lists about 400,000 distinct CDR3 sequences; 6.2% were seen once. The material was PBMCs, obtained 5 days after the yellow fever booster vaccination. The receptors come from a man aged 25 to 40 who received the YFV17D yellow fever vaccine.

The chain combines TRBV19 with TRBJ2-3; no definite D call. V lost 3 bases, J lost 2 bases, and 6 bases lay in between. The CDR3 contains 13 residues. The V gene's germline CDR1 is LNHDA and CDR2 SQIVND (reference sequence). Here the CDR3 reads CASSMGFTDTQYF. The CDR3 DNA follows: TGTGCCAGTAGTATGGGGTTCACAGATACGCAGTATTTT.

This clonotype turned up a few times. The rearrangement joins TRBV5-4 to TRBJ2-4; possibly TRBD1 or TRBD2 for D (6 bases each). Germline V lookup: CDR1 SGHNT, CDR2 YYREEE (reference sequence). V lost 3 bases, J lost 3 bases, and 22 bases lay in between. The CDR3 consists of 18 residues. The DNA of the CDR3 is TGTGCCAGCAGCTCCGGGGGCGGCCCCGGGGGAGTCAAAAACATTCAGTACTTC. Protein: CASSSGGGPGGVKNIQYF.

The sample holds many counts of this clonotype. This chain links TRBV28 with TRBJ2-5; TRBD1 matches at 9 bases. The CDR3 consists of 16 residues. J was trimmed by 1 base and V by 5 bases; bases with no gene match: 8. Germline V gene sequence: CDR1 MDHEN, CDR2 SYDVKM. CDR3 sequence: CASSPHPGQGQETQYF. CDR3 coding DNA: TGTGCCAGCAGTCCTCATCCGGGACAGGGCCAAGAGACCCAGTACTTC.

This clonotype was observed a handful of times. The CDR3 protein is CASSLVKRVRAFF. CDR3 nucleotide sequence: TGTGCCAGCAGCTTAGTCAAGAGGGTGCGAGCTTTCTTT. The J gene is TRBJ1-1, the V gene TRBV11-2; D gene ambiguous. Germline CDR1 and CDR2: SGHAT and FQNNGV. The CDR3 has 13 residues. The V end was cut by 1 base, the J end by 10 bases, with 13 bases between.

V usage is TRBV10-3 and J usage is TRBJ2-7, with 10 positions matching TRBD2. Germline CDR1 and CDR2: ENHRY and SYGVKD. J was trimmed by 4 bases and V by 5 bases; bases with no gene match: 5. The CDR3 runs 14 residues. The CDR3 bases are TGTGCCATCAGTTCGACTAGCGGGTCATACGAGCAGTACTTC. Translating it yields CAISSTSGSYEQYF.

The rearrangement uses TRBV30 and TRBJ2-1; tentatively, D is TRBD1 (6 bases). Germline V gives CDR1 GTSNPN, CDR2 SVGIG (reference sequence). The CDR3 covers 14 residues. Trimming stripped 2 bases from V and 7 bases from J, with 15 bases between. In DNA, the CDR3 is TGTGCCTGGAGTAGGGACATCGAGGGGAATGAGCAGTTCTTC. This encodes CAWSRDIEGNEQFF.

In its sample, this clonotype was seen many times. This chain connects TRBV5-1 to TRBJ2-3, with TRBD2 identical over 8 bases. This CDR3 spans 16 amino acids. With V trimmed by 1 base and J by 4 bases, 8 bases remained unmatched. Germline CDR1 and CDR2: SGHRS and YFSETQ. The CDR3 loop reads CASSLTQREISDTQYF. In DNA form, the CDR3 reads TGCGCCAGCAGCTTGACCCAGCGGGAGATATCAGATACGCAGTATTTT.

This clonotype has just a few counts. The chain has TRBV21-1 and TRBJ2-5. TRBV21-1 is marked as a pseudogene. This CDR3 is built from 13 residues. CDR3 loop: CASRMTGQETQYF. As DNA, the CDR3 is TGTGCCAGCAGAATGACGGGGCAAGAGACCCAGTACTTC.

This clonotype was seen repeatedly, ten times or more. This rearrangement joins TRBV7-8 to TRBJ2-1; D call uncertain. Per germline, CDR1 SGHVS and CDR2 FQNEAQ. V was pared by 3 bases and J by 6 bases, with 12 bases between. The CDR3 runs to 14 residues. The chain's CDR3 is CASSLWQQGNEQFF. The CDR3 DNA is TGTGCCAGCAGCTTGTGGCAGCAAGGCAATGAGCAGTTCTTC.

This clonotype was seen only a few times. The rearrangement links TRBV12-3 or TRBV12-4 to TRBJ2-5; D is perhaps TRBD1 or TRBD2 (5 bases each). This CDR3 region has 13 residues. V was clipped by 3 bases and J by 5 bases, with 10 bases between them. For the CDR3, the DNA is TGTGCCAGCAGTTTTGGGGACGGGGAGACCCAGTACTTC. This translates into CASSFGDGETQYF.

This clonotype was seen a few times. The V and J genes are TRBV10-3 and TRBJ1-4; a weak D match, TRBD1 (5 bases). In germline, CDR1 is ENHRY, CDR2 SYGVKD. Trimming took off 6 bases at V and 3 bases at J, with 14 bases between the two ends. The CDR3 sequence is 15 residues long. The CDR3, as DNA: TGTGCCATCAGCGCCTCCCTGGGGGCTAATGAAAAACTGTTTTTT. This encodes CAISASLGANEKLFF.

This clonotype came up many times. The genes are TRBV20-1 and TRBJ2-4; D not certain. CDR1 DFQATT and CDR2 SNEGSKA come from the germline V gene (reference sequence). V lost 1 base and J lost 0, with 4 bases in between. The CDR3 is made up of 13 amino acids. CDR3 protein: CSARGVAKNIQYF. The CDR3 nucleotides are TGCAGTGCTAGAGGAGTAGCCAAAAACATTCAGTACTTC.

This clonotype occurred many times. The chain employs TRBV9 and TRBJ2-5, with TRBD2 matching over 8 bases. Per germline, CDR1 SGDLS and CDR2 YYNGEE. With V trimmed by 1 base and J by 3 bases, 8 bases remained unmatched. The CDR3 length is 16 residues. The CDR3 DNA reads TGTGCCAGCAGCGTAAAACCCAGCGGGGGAAAAGAGACCCAGTACTTC. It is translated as CASSVKPSGGKETQYF.

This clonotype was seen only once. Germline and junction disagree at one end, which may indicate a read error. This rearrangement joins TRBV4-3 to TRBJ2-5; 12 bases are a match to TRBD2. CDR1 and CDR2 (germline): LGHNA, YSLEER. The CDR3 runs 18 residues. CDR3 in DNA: TGCGCCCGCAGCCAAGATCTTGCTAGCGGGAGGGCCTTGGAGACCCAGTACTTC. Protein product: CARSQDLASGRALETQYF.

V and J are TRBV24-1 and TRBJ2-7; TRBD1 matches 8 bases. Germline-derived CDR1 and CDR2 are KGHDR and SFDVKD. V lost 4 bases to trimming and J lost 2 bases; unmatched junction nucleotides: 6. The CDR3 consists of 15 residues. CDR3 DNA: TGTGCCACCAGTGAGTCGGGACAGGCTGCCTACGAGCAGTACTTC. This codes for CATSESGQAAYEQYF.

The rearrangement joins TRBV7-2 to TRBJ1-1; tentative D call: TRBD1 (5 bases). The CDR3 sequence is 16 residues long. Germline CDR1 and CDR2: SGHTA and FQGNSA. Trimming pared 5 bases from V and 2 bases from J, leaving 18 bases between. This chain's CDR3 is CASSPRQGGGNTEAFF. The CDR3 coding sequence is TGTGCCAGCAGCCCTAGGCAGGGTGGGGGAAACACTGAAGCTTTCTTT.

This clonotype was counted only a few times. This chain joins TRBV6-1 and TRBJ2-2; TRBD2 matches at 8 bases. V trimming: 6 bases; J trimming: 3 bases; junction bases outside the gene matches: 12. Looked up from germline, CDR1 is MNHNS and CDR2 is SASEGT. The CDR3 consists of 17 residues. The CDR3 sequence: CASRLTGGWLDTGELFF. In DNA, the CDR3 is TGTGCCAGCAGATTGACGGGGGGGTGGTTAGACACCGGGGAGCTGTTTTTT.

The CDR3 sequence: CAISDGGQLGANYGYTF. CDR3 coding DNA: TGTGCCATCAGCGATGGTGGACAGCTGGGAGCTAACTATGGCTACACCTTC. J is TRBJ1-2 and V is TRBV10-3; the D gene is possibly TRBD1 (6 bases). The CDR3 is made up of 17 amino acids. The germline CDR1 and CDR2 sequences are ENHRY and SYGVKD. V lost 6 bases and J lost 0, with 20 bases in between.

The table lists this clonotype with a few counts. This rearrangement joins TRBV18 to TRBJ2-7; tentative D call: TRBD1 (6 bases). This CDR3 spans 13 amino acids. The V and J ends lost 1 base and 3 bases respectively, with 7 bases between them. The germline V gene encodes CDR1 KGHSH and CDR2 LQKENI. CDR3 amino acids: CASSPLTGYEQYF. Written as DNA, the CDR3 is TGTGCCAGCTCACCACTGACAGGCTACGAGCAGTACTTC.

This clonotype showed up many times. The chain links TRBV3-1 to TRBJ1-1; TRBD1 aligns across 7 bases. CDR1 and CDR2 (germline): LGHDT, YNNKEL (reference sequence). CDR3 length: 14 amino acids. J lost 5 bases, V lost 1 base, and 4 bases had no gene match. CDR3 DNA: TGTGCCAGCAGCCAAGTGGAGGGACAGACTGAAGCTTTCTTT. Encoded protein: CASSQVEGQTEAFF.

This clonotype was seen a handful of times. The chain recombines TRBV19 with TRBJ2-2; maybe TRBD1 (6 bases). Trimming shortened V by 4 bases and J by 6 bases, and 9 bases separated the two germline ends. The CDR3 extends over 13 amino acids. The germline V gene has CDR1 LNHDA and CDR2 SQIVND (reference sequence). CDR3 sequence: CASSRAGAGELFF. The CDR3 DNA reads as TGTGCCAGTAGTAGGGCAGGGGCCGGGGAGCTGTTTTTT.

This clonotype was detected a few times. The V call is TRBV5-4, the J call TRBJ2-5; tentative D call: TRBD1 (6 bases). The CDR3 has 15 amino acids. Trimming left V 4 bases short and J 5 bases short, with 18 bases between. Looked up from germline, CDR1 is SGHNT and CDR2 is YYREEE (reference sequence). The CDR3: CASSNPSGVRETQYF. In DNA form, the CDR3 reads TGTGCCAGCAGCAACCCTTCAGGGGTGAGGGAGACCCAGTACTTC.

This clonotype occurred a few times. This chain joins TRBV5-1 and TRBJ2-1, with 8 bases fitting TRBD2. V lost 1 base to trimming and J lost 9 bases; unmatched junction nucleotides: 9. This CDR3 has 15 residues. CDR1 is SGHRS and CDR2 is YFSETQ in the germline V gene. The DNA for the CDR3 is TGCGCCAGCAGCTTGAGCGGGGGTAGCGACAGTGAGCAGTTCTTC. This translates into CASSLSGGSDSEQFF.

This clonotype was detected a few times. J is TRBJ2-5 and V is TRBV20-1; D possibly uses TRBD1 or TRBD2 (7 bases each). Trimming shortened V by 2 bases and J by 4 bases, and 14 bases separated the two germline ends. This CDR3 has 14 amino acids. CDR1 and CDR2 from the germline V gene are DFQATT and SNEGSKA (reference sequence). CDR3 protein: CSARLPGGGETQYF. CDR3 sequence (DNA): TGCAGTGCTAGACTCCCAGGGGGGGGAGAGACCCAGTACTTC.

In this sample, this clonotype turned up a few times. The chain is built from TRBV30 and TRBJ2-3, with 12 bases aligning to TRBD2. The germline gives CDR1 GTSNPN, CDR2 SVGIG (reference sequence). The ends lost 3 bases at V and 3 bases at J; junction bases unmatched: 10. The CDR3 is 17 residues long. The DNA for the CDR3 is TGTGCCTGGAGCGGAAATGCCCTAGCGGGAGGGACAGATACGCAGTATTTT. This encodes CAWSGNALAGGTDTQYF. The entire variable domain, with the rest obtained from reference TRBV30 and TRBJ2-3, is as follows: SQTIHQWPATLVQPVGSPLSLECTVEGTSNPNLYWYRQAAGRGLQLLFYSVGIGQISSEVPQNLSASRPQDRQFILSSKKLLLSDSGFYLCAWSGNALAGGTDTQYFGPGTRLTVL.

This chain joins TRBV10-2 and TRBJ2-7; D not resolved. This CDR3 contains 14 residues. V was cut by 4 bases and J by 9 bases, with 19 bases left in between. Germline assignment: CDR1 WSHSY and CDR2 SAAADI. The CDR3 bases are TGCGCCAGCAGTGTTTCAGGCCCGGGCGAATGGCAGTACTTC. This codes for CASSVSGPGEWQYF.